The rows below give T cell receptor beta chains drawn from one sample of a study of blood T cell repertoires in COVID-19. The protocol was immunoSEQ multiplex PCR, while the TCRdb copy is restricted to in-frame clones and leaves out a portion. The sample holds nearly 90,000 clones, about 90% seen once. The sequenced sample was peripheral blood. Receptor source: a man between 18 and 35 years old with COVID-19, enrolled during active disease. Both conserved end residues are part of each CDR3. The D gene is left open where the match is weak. A row's size may be missing; if present it is once, few, many or a size class.

j_call d_call v_call clone_size cdr3_aa cdr3_nt
TRBJ2-3 TRBD1 TRBV27 NA CASSLRGRTDTQYF TGTGCCAGCAGTTTAAGGGGGCGCACAGATACGCAGTATTTT
TRBJ1-3 TRBD1 TRBV28 NA CASSWDREGGNTIYF TGTGCCAGCAGTTGGGACAGGGAGGGGGGAAACACCATATATTTT
TRBJ2-7 NA TRBV12-2 NA CASRLARGTSGSYEQYF TGTGCAAGTCGCTTAGCGAGAGGGACTAGCGGGAGCTACGAGCAGTACTTC
TRBJ1-4 TRBD1 TRBV5-4 NA CASSWQGAENEKLLF TGTGCCAGCAGCTGGCAGGGGGCCGAAAATGAAAAACTGCTTTTT
TRBJ1-2 NA TRBV24-1 NA CASAGASGYGYTF TGTGCCTCAGCGGGGGCAAGCGGCTATGGCTACACCTTC
TRBJ2-2 TRBD2 TRBV28 NA CATFLAGGPGELFF TGTGCCACCTTTCTAGCGGGAGGTCCCGGGGAGCTGTTTTTT
TRBJ2-3 TRBD2 TRBV6-1 few CASSEFFTSGSTDTQYF TGTGCCAGCAGTGAATTCTTTACTAGCGGGAGCACAGATACGCAGTATTTT
TRBJ1-5 TRBD1 TRBV4-2 NA CASSQGTGGAQPQHF TGTGCCAGCAGCCAGGGGACAGGGGGGGCTCAGCCCCAGCATTTT
TRBJ2-5 NA TRBV15 NA CATSSVARETQYF TGTGCCACCAGCAGCGTAGCTCGGGAGACCCAGTACTTC
TRBJ1-5 NA TRBV28 NA CASISGGNQPQHF TGTGCCAGCATTTCGGGGGGCAATCAGCCCCAGCATTTT
TRBJ2-7 NA TRBV3-1/TRBV3-2 NA CASSYSGPFHEQYF TGTGCCAGCAGTTACTCGGGTCCCTTCCACGAGCAGTACTTC
TRBJ1-1 NA TRBV4-3 NA CASSQERSPEAFF TGCGCCAGCAGCCAAGAGCGAAGTCCTGAAGCTTTCTTT
TRBJ2-7 TRBD2 TRBV6-5 few CASSYDLAGALKQYF TGTGCCAGCAGTTATGATCTAGCGGGGGCTTTGAAGCAGTACTTC
TRBJ2-3 TRBD2 TRBV4-2 NA CASSQRGTSGSPDTQYF TGTGCCAGCAGCCAAAGGGGGACTAGCGGGAGCCCAGATACGCAGTATTTT
TRBJ2-1 TRBD2 TRBV28 NA CASSPTPGLKRDYAYNEQFF TGTGCCAGCAGTCCAACCCCGGGTCTCAAACGGGACTACGCATACAATGAGCAGTTCTTC
TRBJ2-1 NA TRBV19 NA CASSIDRGGDNEQFF TGTGCCAGTAGTATAGACAGGGGAGGGGACAATGAGCAGTTCTTC
TRBJ2-5 NA TRBV19 NA CASSTSTTSQETQYF TGTGCCAGTAGTACCTCGACGACTAGCCAAGAGACCCAGTACTTC
TRBJ1-2 TRBD1 TRBV7-9 NA CASSPPETGINYGYTF TGTGCCAGCAGCCCACCCGAGACAGGGATTAACTATGGCTACACCTTC
TRBJ2-7 NA TRBV28 NA CATFSGLFYEQYF TGTGCCACCTTTAGCGGACTTTTCTACGAGCAGTACTTC
TRBJ2-7 NA TRBV27 NA CASRKQGGEQYF TGTGCCAGCAGGAAACAGGGTGGCGAGCAGTACTTC
TRBJ1-1 TRBD1 TRBV6-5 NA CASSTRQGGAEAFF TGTGCCAGCAGTACCAGACAGGGCGGCGCTGAAGCTTTCTTT